Listed below are T cell receptor beta chains from one sample, sequenced in a study of siplizumab effects on memory and regulatory T cells. The antigens of these receptors remain unknown. Clones were sequenced by immunoSEQ multiplex PCR, and TCRdb holds only the in-frame ones, with some missing. The data hold fewer than 20,000 clones, with 45% to 60% observed a single time. Sequenced material: CFSE-low (dividing) CD4+ T cells sorted from an allogeneic mixed lymphocyte reaction. These receptors all stem from a human donor in good health; the cells came from an allogeneic mixed lymphocyte reaction. Both conserved end residues are part of each CDR3. A D gene is named only where the DNA matches it firmly. The size entry is marked missing in some rows and otherwise reads once, few, many or a size class.

d_call j_call v_call clone_size cdr3_nt cdr3_aa
TRBD1 TRBJ1-1 TRBV7-8 - TGTGCCAGCAGCCCAGGGGGGTGGGCTGAAGCTTTCTTT CASSPGGWAEAFF
TRBD1 TRBJ1-1 TRBV18 - TGTGCCAGCTCCCGACAGGGGGGCACTGAAGCTTTCTTT CASSRQGGTEAFF
TRBD1 TRBJ2-2 TRBV11-3 - TGTGCCAGCAGCGACGGGGACAGGGGGTTCACCGGGGAGCTGTTTTTT CASSDGDRGFTGELFF
- TRBJ2-7 TRBV2 medium-sized TGTGCCAGCAGGTCAGACTCGGGAGAGCAGTACTTC CASRSDSGEQYF
TRBD2 TRBJ2-7 TRBV7-2 once TGTGCCAGCAGCCTAAACCCGGGGGGAGCCTACGAGCAGTACTTC CASSLNPGGAYEQYF
TRBD1 TRBJ2-7 TRBV5-4 - TGTGCCAGCAGCCACGGACAGGGGGACTACGAGCAGTACTTC CASSHGQGDYEQYF
- TRBJ2-7 TRBV10-3 - TGTGCCATCAGTGATAATGCGGGTTTAGGGTCCTACGAGCAGTACTTC CAISDNAGLGSYEQYF
- TRBJ2-2 TRBV6-5 - TGTGCCAGCAGTTACCTTACGGGGGAGCTGTTTTTT CASSYLTGELFF
TRBD1 TRBJ2-5 TRBV7-2 - TGTGCCAGCAGCTCTTACGGACAGGGGAAGGAGACCCAGTACTTC CASSSYGQGKETQYF
- TRBJ1-2 TRBV18 - TGTGCCAGCTCACCCATAGGGCCTAACTATGGCTACACCTTC CASSPIGPNYGYTF
TRBD1 TRBJ2-7 TRBV10-3 few TGTGCCATCAGTGATGCCGGGACAGGGGGCGAGCAGTACTTC CAISDAGTGGEQYF
TRBD1 TRBJ1-4 TRBV6-5 - TGTGCCAGCAGGCCGGACAGGGGGGATGAAAAACTGTTTTTT CASRPDRGDEKLFF
TRBD2 TRBJ2-2 TRBV6-4 medium-sized TGTGCCAGCAGTCTAGCGGGGGCCACCGGGGAGCTGTTTTTT CASSLAGATGELFF
- TRBJ1-2 TRBV19 medium-sized TGTGCCAGTCTTCCGCAGGGTAATAAGGGCGGCTACACCTTC CASLPQGNKGGYTF
TRBD1 TRBJ1-2 TRBV2 - TGTGCCAGCAGCGAACTTTACAGGGATAAGGGGGCGGCTGGCTACACCTTC CASSELYRDKGAAGYTF
- TRBJ1-3 TRBV5-4 - TGTGCCAGCAGCTTGTATCCAGGACAGTCGTTTGACACCATATATTTT CASSLYPGQSFDTIYF
TRBD1 TRBJ1-1 TRBV10-1 - TGCGCCAGCAGCCAGAACAGGGGACGTTCTGAAGCTTTCTTT CASSQNRGRSEAFF
- TRBJ1-1 TRBV7-6 - TGTGCCAGCAGCTTAGGGCAGGCAGGGGAAGCTTTCTTT CASSLGQAGEAFF
- TRBJ2-3 TRBV19 once TGTGCCAGTAGTATGAGTGCGGGGACCACAACCCCGCAGTATTTT CASSMSAGTTTPQYF
- TRBJ2-1 TRBV6-5 few TGTGCCAGCAGGCGGGACAGCTACAATGAGCAGTTCTTC CASRRDSYNEQFF
- TRBJ1-6 TRBV7-3 - TGTGCCAGCAGCCTTGGGATTGACTATTCACCCCTCCACTTT CASSLGIDYSPLHF
- TRBJ2-2 TRBV5-1 - TGCGCCAGCAGCTTGGCCGTTCTGGGCGGGGAGCTGTTTTTT CASSLAVLGGELFF
TRBD2 TRBJ2-3 TRBV28 - TGTGCCAGCAGTTTTACTACCGCGGGGGGGCCTACTAGCACAGATACGCAGTATTTT CASSFTTAGGPTSTDTQYF
- TRBJ1-3 TRBV2 few TGTGCCAGCACAGGACAACAAGGAAACACCATATATTTT CASTGQQGNTIYF
- TRBJ2-1 TRBV7-2 - TGTGCCAGCAGCTTGAACAGGTACAATGAGCAGTTCTTC CASSLNRYNEQFF
- TRBJ2-5 TRBV19 - TGTGCCAGTAGTACCCTGGCCGGGCAAGAGACCCAGTACTTC CASSTLAGQETQYF
- TRBJ1-4 TRBV7-2 - TGTGCCAGCAGCTTGGGACAAAATGAAAAACTGTTTTTT CASSLGQNEKLFF
TRBD2 TRBJ2-7 TRBV11-2 medium-sized TGTGCCAGCAGCTTCGGTGGAGTAGCGGGGGACTCCTACGAGCAGTACTTC CASSFGGVAGDSYEQYF